This TCR beta chain comes out of a study of blood T cell repertoires in COVID-19. About the research overall: Researchers got acute and convalescent COVID-19 samples from the United States, Italy and Spain. The analysed material was cDNA or gDNA that came from T cells, B-cell-depleted T cells, or PBMCs.

CDR1 and CDR2 from the germline V gene are SGHKS and YYEKEE (reference sequence). Trimming took 3 bases from V and 7 from J; bases not matched to a gene: 7. The CDR3 has 15 residues. Original analysis: Estimates of nucleated cell counts were drawn from the amplification of reference gene primers. The data were produced by immunoSEQ multiplex PCR, yet TCRdb's version contains in-frame clones alone and is incomplete. D and trimming were read from the DNA, whereas the V and J calls and clone size are those reported in that table. This table has 99,000 or so clones, roughly nine tenths appearing once. The TCR originated in a human donor in a cohort sampled during active COVID-19. The sample consisted of peripheral blood. The rearrangement links TRBV5-5 to TRBJ1-5, with 10 bases matching TRBD1. The CDR3: CASSSGTGVFQPQHF. In DNA form, the CDR3 reads TGTGCCAGCAGCTCCGGGACAGGGGTATTCCAGCCCCAGCATTTT.